Below are 14 T cell receptor beta chains sequenced from a single sample in a study of Graves' ophthalmopathy and Graves' hyperthyroidism. The authors amplified TCR beta CDR3 regions, and they did so from RNA transcripts for repertoire sequencing. First-round RT-PCR with HTBI primers preceded a second-round multiplex PCR. TCRdb processed the multiplex PCR reads anew with MiXCR; each CDR3 protein has one entry. The repertoire holds about 640,000 distinct CDR3 sequences, with more than 40% as singletons. Sequencing was performed on peripheral blood. All receptors derive from an adult man with Graves' ophthalmopathy.

The J gene is TRBJ2-2, the V gene TRBV7-3; 9 nucleotides line up with TRBD1. Germline loops: CDR1 SGHTA, CDR2 FQGTGA. J gave up 8 bases and V 5 bases, and 6 bases lay outside the gene matches. The CDR3 covers 14 residues. The CDR3 DNA follows: TGTGCCAGCAGCCCTAGACAGGGGGAGGGGGAGCTGTTTTTT. Translation: CASSPRQGEGELFF.

This chain joins TRBV2 and TRBJ2-3; the D is unclear. This CDR3 has 12 residues. CDR1 and CDR2 from the germline V gene are SNHLY and FYNNEI. V lost 5 bases and J 6 bases, leaving 9 bases between the germline ends. The CDR3 DNA reads as TGTGCCAGCAGTTTACACACCGATACGCAGTATTTT. This codes for CASSLHTDTQYF.

This clonotype was found many times. This chain links TRBV25-1 with TRBJ1-2, with D possibly being TRBD1 (6 bases). The CDR3 loop spans 14 amino acids. The germline V gene encodes CDR1 MGHDK and CDR2 SYGVNS. V lost 1 base, J lost 2 bases, and 8 bases lay in between. Here the CDR3 reads CASSEWGQNYGYTF. In DNA form, the CDR3 reads TGTGCCAGCAGTGAATGGGGGCAGAACTATGGCTACACCTTC.

V and J are TRBV29-1 and TRBJ1-2; 9 nucleotides align to TRBD1. V was clipped by 8 bases and J by 3 bases; unmatched bases: 7. In germline, CDR1 is SQVTM, CDR2 ANQGSEA. CDR3 length: 13 residues. CDR3 sequence: CSSRQGEYYGYTF. For the CDR3, the DNA is TGCAGCAGTCGACAGGGGGAGTACTATGGCTACACCTTC.

Ten or more counts support this clonotype. V gene TRBV24-1 combines with J gene TRBJ1-5; tentative D call: TRBD1 (6 bases). V was pared by 2 bases and J by 0 bases, with 13 bases between. Germline CDR1 reads KGHDR; CDR2 reads SFDVKD. This CDR3 comprises 17 residues. The CDR3 reads CATSDSLGGGSNQPQHF. CDR3 in DNA: TGTGCCACCAGTGATTCTTTAGGGGGAGGTAGCAATCAGCCCCAGCATTTT.

This clonotype came up many times. The rearrangement links TRBV20-1 to TRBJ2-7; D remains ambiguous. Per germline, CDR1 DFQATT and CDR2 SNEGSKA (reference sequence). V gave up 5 bases and J gave up 3 bases, with 14 bases separating them. The CDR3 runs 13 residues. The CDR3 DNA reads TGCAGTGCTCCCGCACACCTTCACTACGAGCAGTACTTC. It encodes CSAPAHLHYEQYF.

At least ten counts were recorded for this clonotype. The V call is TRBV20-1, the J call TRBJ1-5; 7 nucleotides agree with TRBD1. Looked up from germline, CDR1 is DFQATT and CDR2 is SNEGSKA (reference sequence). J was trimmed by 5 bases and V by 0 bases; bases with no gene match: 10. The CDR3 spans 16 residues. The CDR3 bases are TGCAGTGCTAGAGATCCGGTTAGTCAGGGGGATCAGCCCCAGCATTTT. Protein sequence: CSARDPVSQGDQPQHF.

The chain has TRBV4-1 and TRBJ1-1; 8 bases agree with TRBD1. Germline CDR1 reads MGHRA; CDR2 reads YSYEKL. The CDR3 has 16 amino acids. Losses at the gene ends were 0 bases for V and 0 bases for J; bases not matched to a gene: 3. The CDR3 sequence is CASSQEKTGVNTEAFF. The CDR3, as DNA: TGCGCCAGCAGCCAAGAAAAGACAGGGGTGAACACTGAAGCTTTCTTT.

In regard to this clonotype: A much larger clone is a single base away; this may be a read error. The CDR3 sequence: CAGSGARTTVTYGYTF. The CDR3 nucleotides read TGTGCCGGCAGCGGAGCACGTACGACAGTGACCTATGGCTACACCTTC. The rearrangement links TRBV7-2 to TRBJ1-2, with D perhaps matching TRBD1 (5 bases). Germline V gene data show CDR1 as SGHTA and CDR2 as FQGNSA. The CDR3 is made up of 16 amino acids.

This clonotype was counted a few times. The chain uses TRBV5-4 and TRBJ1-6; 7 bases are a match to TRBD1. CDR1 and CDR2 (germline): SGHNT, YYREEE (reference sequence). This CDR3 region has 14 residues. V shed 3 bases, J shed 9 bases, and the junction held 6 bases outside the gene matches. CDR3 loop: CASSSTGVGSPLHF. As DNA, the CDR3 is TGTGCCAGCAGCTCCACAGGGGTTGGTTCACCCCTCCACTTT. Supplemented by reference TRBV5-4 and TRBJ1-6, the full variable domain reads ETGVTQSPTHLIKTRGQQVTLRCSSQSGHNTVSWYQQALGQGPQFIFQYYREEENGRGNFPPRFSGLQFPNYSSELNVNALELDDSALYLCASSSTGVGSPLHFGNGTRLTVT.

This clonotype was observed at least ten times. This chain connects TRBV12-3 or TRBV12-4 to TRBJ1-2; perhaps TRBD1 as D (5 bases). V was cut by 3 bases and J by 4 bases, with 6 bases left in between. The CDR3 is 12 residues long. The CDR3 loop reads CASSFQGYGYTF. Written as DNA, the CDR3 is TGTGCCAGCAGTTTTCAGGGCTATGGCTACACCTTC.

This rearrangement joins TRBV25-1 to TRBJ2-4; possibly TRBD2 for D (5 bases). Trimming took 0 bases from V and 9 from J, leaving 6 bases between them. CDR1 is MGHDK and CDR2 is SYGVNS in the germline V gene. CDR3 length equals 12 residues. CDR3 nucleotides: TGTGCCAGCAGTGAATACGGGATCATTCAGTACTTC. Translation gives CASSEYGIIQYF.

A few counts support this clonotype. J is TRBJ2-2 and V is TRBV5-4, with a tentative D call TRBD1 (5 bases). Germline CDR1 SGHNT, CDR2 YYREEE (reference sequence). The ends were cut back, 4 bases at V and 0 bases at J, with 10 bases in the middle. The CDR3 is made up of 15 amino acids. CDR3: CASSLDNSNTGELFF. In nucleotides, the CDR3 is TGTGCCAGCAGCCTGGACAATTCGAACACCGGGGAGCTGTTTTTT.

The sample holds a few counts of this clonotype. The chain is built from TRBV11-2 and TRBJ1-2, with D possibly matching TRBD1 (5 bases). The V gene lost 1 base and the J gene lost 4 bases, with 13 bases spanning the gap. The germline gives CDR1 SGHAT, CDR2 FQNNGV. CDR3 length: 15 amino acids. The CDR3 nucleotides read TGTGCCAGCAGCTTAGTCCAGGGTAATGGCTATGGCTACACCTTC. Translated: CASSLVQGNGYGYTF.